These 28 T cell receptor beta chains were all obtained from the same sample, sequenced in a study of CD8+CD57+ T cells in acquired aplastic anemia. Template material for TCR beta VDJ and CDR3 profiling consisted of genomic DNA. TCRdb independently ran MiXCR on the reads; one entry per CDR3 protein. The sample has some 150,000 distinct CDR3 sequences, about 40% seen once. The sample taken for sequencing was sorted CD4+, CD8+, or CD8+CD57+ T cells (not recorded which) from PBMCs. The receptors derive from a human donor in good health, serving as a control.

The chain employs TRBV19 and TRBJ2-6; D perhaps matches TRBD2 (6 bases). The germline CDR1 and CDR2 sequences are LNHDA and SQIVND (reference sequence). Trimming took off 9 bases at V and 1 base at J, with 22 bases between the two ends. CDR3 size: 18 residues. CDR3 protein: CASRPGGAPVSGANVLTF. In DNA form, the CDR3 reads TGTGCCAGCAGACCCGGCGGGGCACCGGTTTCTGGGGCCAACGTCCTGACTTTC.

The CDR3: CASSLEWEPISPSNKMNEQFF. DNA of the CDR3: TGTGCCAGCAGCTTGGAGTGGGAGCCGATCAGCCCCAGCAACAAGATGAATGAGCAGTTCTTC. The rearrangement links TRBV5-4 to TRBJ2-1; weak D call: TRBD2 (5 bases). Per germline, CDR1 SGHNT and CDR2 YYREEE (reference sequence). Trimming cost V 0 bases and J 7 bases, with 32 bases left between them. The CDR3 spans 21 residues.

This clonotype was observed many times. This rearrangement joins TRBV29-1 to TRBJ2-3, with 8 bases fitting TRBD2. The germline V gene has CDR1 SQVTM and CDR2 ANQGSEA. V was pared by 6 bases and J by 4 bases, with 3 bases of the junction left unmatched. The CDR3 has 12 amino acids. The CDR3 sequence: CSVSGGADTQYF. CDR3 DNA sequence: TGCAGCGTGAGCGGGGGCGCAGATACGCAGTATTTT.

This clonotype was counted ten times or more. This sequence joins TRBV5-1 and TRBJ1-1; D is ambiguous. The CDR3 totals 14 residues. Trimming left V 3 bases short and J 0 bases short, with 9 bases between. Germline V gives CDR1 SGHRS, CDR2 YFSETQ. The CDR3 spells CASSSSTVNTEAFF. In DNA form, the CDR3 reads TGCGCCAGCAGCTCCTCGACGGTGAACACTGAAGCTTTCTTT.

This clonotype came up many times. The chain combines TRBV5-5 with TRBJ2-2, with TRBD2 as a possible D gene (5 bases). The CDR3 spans 14 residues. Per the germline V gene, CDR1 is SGHKS and CDR2 is YYEKEE (reference sequence). V gave up 1 base and J gave up 10 bases, with 14 bases separating them. CDR3 sequence reads: CASSLFRVEEELFF. The CDR3 region has the DNA TGTGCCAGCAGCTTGTTTCGGGTGGAGGAGGAGCTGTTTTTT.

In this sample, this clonotype turned up many times. This chain joins TRBV20-1 and TRBJ2-7, with 8 nucleotides matching TRBD1. V lost 7 bases, J lost 7 bases, and 15 bases stayed unmatched. The length of the CDR3 is 14 residues. The germline CDR1 and CDR2 sequences are DFQATT and SNEGSKA (reference sequence). The DNA of the CDR3 is TGCAGTGGGGCATTCAGGGGGCCTTTGGGGGAGCAGTACTTC. This translates into CSGAFRGPLGEQYF.

The chain has TRBV13 and TRBJ1-6; D not certain. CDR1 is PRHDT, CDR2 FYEKMQ, per germline (reference sequence). The V gene lost 0 bases and the J gene lost 8 bases, with 8 bases spanning the gap. The CDR3 length is 14 residues. CDR3 protein: CASSLGGKDSPLHF. In DNA form, the CDR3 reads TGTGCCAGCAGCTTAGGGGGGAAGGATTCACCCCTCCACTTT.

The chain is built from TRBV20-1 and TRBJ1-2; TRBD1 matches at 8 bases. The V gene end was trimmed by 7 bases and the J gene end by 3 bases; junction bases not matched to a gene: 4. Germline CDR1 and CDR2: DFQATT and SNEGSKA (reference sequence). The CDR3 runs 12 residues. In DNA, the CDR3 is TGCAGTGTCCCGGACAGGGACTATGGCTACACCTTC. Encoded protein: CSVPDRDYGYTF.

This clonotype has a count of ten or more. This rearrangement joins TRBV6-5 to TRBJ1-1; D is perhaps TRBD1 (6 bases). Between the trimmed V and J ends, which lost 2 bases and 5 bases, there was a span of 9 bases. CDR3 size: 13 residues. Germline loops: CDR1 MNHEY, CDR2 SVGAGI. Here the CDR3 reads CASSYTGRTEAFF. The CDR3 DNA reads TGTGCCAGCAGTTACACAGGGAGGACTGAAGCTTTCTTT.

This clonotype was recorded many times. The chain couples TRBV7-9 to TRBJ1-1; D ambiguous. Germline V gene sequence: CDR1 SEHNR, CDR2 FQNEAQ (reference sequence). Trimming took 2 bases from V and 1 from J, leaving 14 bases between them. The CDR3 sequence is 16 residues long. CDR3 in amino acids: CASSLQVLGGNTEAFF. The CDR3 DNA reads as TGTGCCAGCAGCTTACAGGTCCTAGGTGGGAACACTGAAGCTTTCTTT. Together with reference TRBV7-9 and TRBJ1-1, the CDR3 gives the full variable domain: DTGVSQNPRHKITKRGQNVTFRCDPISEHNRLYWYRQTLGQGPEFLTYFQNEAQLEKSRLLSDRFSAERPKGSFSTLEIQRTEQGDSAMYLCASSLQVLGGNTEAFFGQGTRLTVV.

This clonotype was counted many times. The V and J genes are TRBV5-4 and TRBJ2-5, with D possibly being TRBD2 (5 bases). Germline assignment: CDR1 SGHNT and CDR2 YYREEE (reference sequence). This CDR3 spans 15 amino acids. Trimming removed 0 bases at V and 0 bases at J, with 9 bases between. In DNA, the CDR3 is TGTGCCAGCAGCTTGGCCCCGACTAACCAAGAGACCCAGTACTTC. Translation: CASSLAPTNQETQYF.

There are a few counts of this clonotype. CDR3 in amino acids: CASSTGTGAFETQYF. CDR3 DNA: TGTGCCAGCAGTACCGGGACAGGGGCTTTTGAGACCCAGTACTTC. The rearrangement links TRBV25-1 to TRBJ2-5, with 10 bases matching TRBD1. The CDR3 is made up of 15 amino acids. J was trimmed by 5 bases and V by 5 bases; bases with no gene match: 8. The germline V gene has CDR1 MGHDK and CDR2 SYGVNS.

A note on this clonotype: One junction end disagrees with the germline gene, perhaps due to a read error. The chain carries TRBV24-1 and TRBJ2-1; D remains unclear. Looked up from germline, CDR1 is KGHDR and CDR2 is SFDVKD. This CDR3 contains 13 residues. Here the CDR3 reads CATSDLLGRERFF. CDR3 DNA sequence: TGTGCCACCAGTGATTTGCTAGGCCGCGAGCGGTTCTTC.

Comment on this clonotype: Possible read error: a much larger clone is one base away. V usage is TRBV11-2 and J usage is TRBJ1-1, with D unresolved. The germline CDR1 and CDR2 sequences are SGHAT and FQNNGV. V dropped 0 bases and J dropped 1 base, with 9 bases sitting between them. The CDR3 consists of 15 residues. This CDR3 reads CASSLDQRANTEAFF. The CDR3 region has the DNA TGTGCCAGCAGCTTAGATCAGAGGGCGAACACTGAAGCTTTCTTT. Full variable domain (rest looked up from reference TRBV11-2 and TRBJ1-1): EAGVAQSPRYKIIEKRQSVAFWCNPISGHATLYWYQQILGQGPKLLIQFQNNGVVDDSQLPKDRFSAERLKGVDSTLKIQPAKLEDSAVYLCASSLDQRANTEAFFGQGTRLTVV.

The rearrangement links TRBV24-1 to TRBJ1-2; 10 bases align to TRBD1. The CDR3 is 13 amino acids. The germline gives CDR1 KGHDR, CDR2 SFDVKD. The V gene end was trimmed by 6 bases and the J gene end by 7 bases; junction bases not matched to a gene: 4. The CDR3 loop is CATSRQGAFGYTF. CDR3 DNA: TGTGCCACCAGTAGACAGGGGGCGTTTGGCTACACCTTC.

The V gene is TRBV28, the J gene TRBJ1-2; the match to TRBD1 covers 7 bases. V dropped 6 bases and J dropped 0; count of bases not matched to a gene: 7. This CDR3 spans 15 amino acids. The germline gives CDR1 MDHEN, CDR2 SYDVKM. The CDR3 bases are TGTGCCAGCAGAACGACAGGGAGGACTAACTATGGCTACACCTTC. Protein product: CASRTTGRTNYGYTF.

V usage is TRBV11-3 and J usage is TRBJ2-5, with D tentatively TRBD1 (5 bases). In germline, CDR1 is SGHNT, CDR2 YENEEA. Trimming took off 1 base at V and 7 bases at J, with 13 bases between the two ends. The CDR3 length is 14 residues. CDR3 in DNA: TGTGCCAGCAGCTTAGCCCCAACCACAGGGACCCAGTACTTC. This codes for CASSLAPTTGTQYF.

V is TRBV15 and J is TRBJ2-4, with 7 bases identical to TRBD1. V lost 2 bases, J lost 5 bases, and 6 bases stayed unmatched. Germline CDR1 LNHNV, CDR2 YYDKDF (reference sequence). This CDR3 has 15 residues. The CDR3 DNA follows: TGTGCCACCAGCAGAAAGGGGACAGCACAAAACATTCAGTACTTC. This codes for CATSRKGTAQNIQYF. Full variable domain (remainder filled in from reference TRBV15 and TRBJ2-4): DAMVIQNPRYQVTQFGKPVTLSCSQTLNHNVMYWYQQKSSQAPKLLFHYYDKDFNNEADTPDNFQSRRPNTSFCFLDIRSPGLGDTAMYLCATSRKGTAQNIQYFGAGTRLSVL.

This rearrangement joins TRBV11-1 to TRBJ2-1, with 9 bases identical to TRBD2. V gave up 5 bases and J gave up 1 base; unmatched junction bases: 6. Germline values: CDR1 SGHAT, CDR2 FQDESV (reference sequence). The CDR3 consists of 16 residues. The CDR3 DNA sequence: TGTGCCAGCAGCGGGGTAGCGGGAGATTCCTACAATGAGCAGTTCTTC. Translated, it gives CASSGVAGDSYNEQFF.

As for this clonotype: A read error may explain this, as a much larger clone is one base away. V usage is TRBV5-1 and J usage is TRBJ2-5; 8 bases match TRBD2. The V gene's germline CDR1 is SGHRS and CDR2 YFSETQ. V trimming: 7 bases; J trimming: 5 bases; junction bases outside the gene matches: 13. This CDR3 region has 15 residues. For the CDR3, the DNA is TGCGCCAGCGGCCCCGGGGGGGCTCTTGTCGAGACCCAGTACTTC. This translates into CASGPGGALVETQYF.

The rearrangement links TRBV10-3 to TRBJ2-7, with TRBD1 as a possible D gene (6 bases). This CDR3 comprises 14 residues. Germline V gives CDR1 ENHRY, CDR2 SYGVKD. With 4 bases removed from V and 2 bases from J, the gap between germline ends came to 12 bases. The CDR3 DNA follows: TGTGCCATCAGTGGGGGGACAAATCCCTACGAGCAGTACTTC. It codes for CAISGGTNPYEQYF.

This clonotype was counted ten times or more. V and J are TRBV15 and TRBJ1-3, with D perhaps TRBD1 (5 bases). Germline V gives CDR1 LNHNV, CDR2 YYDKDF (reference sequence). The CDR3 length is 16 residues. The V and J ends lost 0 bases and 0 bases respectively, with 9 bases between them. The CDR3 protein is CATSREATDSGNTIYF. CDR3 sequence (DNA): TGTGCCACCAGCAGAGAGGCGACAGACTCTGGAAACACCATATATTTT.

In its sample, this clonotype was seen many times. The rearrangement links TRBV4-1 to TRBJ2-1, with TRBD2 as a possible D gene (6 bases). V gave up 0 bases and J gave up 4 bases, with 13 bases separating them. CDR3 length: 16 amino acids. CDR1 is MGHRA and CDR2 is YSYEKL in the germline V gene. The CDR3 DNA reads as TGCGCCAGCAGCCAAGATGGGGTAGCGGCTTACAATGAGCAGTTCTTC. Translated, it gives CASSQDGVAAYNEQFF.

This chain links TRBV7-9 with TRBJ2-7; 7 nucleotides align to TRBD1. V trimming: 7 bases; J trimming: 5 bases; junction bases outside the gene matches: 2. There are 11 residues in the CDR3. Per germline, CDR1 SEHNR and CDR2 FQNEAQ (reference sequence). CDR3 sequence: CASNQGDEQYF. The CDR3 DNA reads as TGTGCCAGCAACCAGGGGGACGAGCAGTACTTC.

Of note for this clonotype: One end of the junction fails to match germline, which may point to a read error. The CDR3 sequence is CASGNRGFRTEALF. The CDR3 DNA is TGTGCCAGCGGAAACAGGGGGTTTAGGACTGAAGCTCTCTTT. V gene TRBV6-1 combines with J gene TRBJ1-1; TRBD1 matches at 8 bases. The CDR3 is 14 amino acids. Germline V gene lookup returns CDR1 MNHNS and CDR2 SASEGT.

This clonotype appeared many times. J is TRBJ2-3 and V is TRBV19, with 7 bases that match TRBD2. V lost 5 bases to trimming and J lost 2 bases; unmatched junction nucleotides: 7. The CDR3 covers 15 residues. Per germline, CDR1 LNHDA and CDR2 SQIVND (reference sequence). In DNA, the CDR3 is TGTGCCAGTAGTCCGGTGGGGGGGTTCACAGATACGCAGTATTTT. It yields the protein CASSPVGGFTDTQYF.

This rearrangement joins TRBV7-8 to TRBJ2-3, with TRBD2 matching 14 bases. The CDR3 runs to 16 residues. With V trimmed by 7 bases and J by 6 bases, 9 bases remained unmatched. Per germline, CDR1 SGHVS and CDR2 FQNEAQ. The CDR3 protein is CASTRGTSGRSDTQYF. As DNA, the CDR3 is TGTGCCAGCACCCGGGGGACTAGCGGGAGATCGGATACGCAGTATTTT.

V gene TRBV2 combines with J gene TRBJ2-1, with 11 bases aligning to TRBD2. This CDR3 has 15 amino acids. Trimming took 8 bases from V and 4 from J; bases not matched to a gene: 7. Germline V gene lookup returns CDR1 SNHLY and CDR2 FYNNEI. The CDR3 reads CASGQSSGGYNEQFF. The CDR3 DNA sequence: TGTGCCAGCGGCCAATCTAGCGGGGGGTACAATGAGCAGTTCTTC.